Below, 15 T cell receptor beta chains from the same sample are listed, as sequenced in a study of blood T cell repertoires in COVID-19. Method: immunoSEQ multiplex PCR; TCRdb's copy keeps in-frame clones and lacks some. The sample carries approximately 100,000 clones, 70% to 90% recorded once. Material: peripheral blood. The receptors derive from a human donor in a cohort sampled during active COVID-19.

This clone was counted a single time. The rearrangement joins TRBV4-3 to TRBJ1-5, with D uncertain. Germline V gives CDR1 LGHNA, CDR2 YSLEER. This CDR3 comprises 14 residues. V gave up 1 base and J gave up 5 bases, with 9 bases separating them. CDR3 sequence reads: CASSQVAGYQPQHF. The CDR3 bases are TGCGCCAGCAGCCAAGTCGCGGGTTATCAGCCCCAGCATTTT.

The rearrangement joins TRBV18 to TRBJ1-1; TRBD1 might be the D (5 bases). This CDR3 contains 14 residues. Germline-derived CDR1 and CDR2 are KGHSH and LQKENI. V was clipped by 4 bases and J by 1 base, with 10 bases between them. CDR3 coding DNA: TGTGCCAGCTCACTAGGACAACCGAACACTGAAGCTTTCTTT. Translated, it gives CASSLGQPNTEAFF.

The V gene is TRBV7-9, the J gene TRBJ2-1, with a tentative D call TRBD2 (7 bases). Germline V lookup: CDR1 SEHNR, CDR2 FQNEAQ (reference sequence). The V end lost 5 bases, the J end lost 9 bases, and 23 bases lay between the germline ends. CDR3 size: 16 residues. Written as DNA, the CDR3 is TGTGCCAGCAGCCACCTTCTTGGCGGGGGCCATAGTGAGCAGTTCTTC. It translates to CASSHLLGGGHSEQFF.

The rearrangement links TRBV15 to TRBJ1-5; 11 nucleotides match TRBD1. The CDR3 is 15 amino acids. Germline V gene lookup returns CDR1 LNHNV and CDR2 YYDKDF (reference sequence). The V gene end was trimmed by 5 bases and the J gene end by 9 bases; junction bases not matched to a gene: 9. CDR3 amino acids: CATSGGTGGVWPQHF. In DNA, the CDR3 is TGTGCCACCAGCGGTGGGACAGGGGGAGTGTGGCCCCAGCATTTT.

The rearrangement uses TRBV6-4 and TRBJ2-3; TRBD2 agrees at 7 bases. J was trimmed by 2 bases and V by 8 bases; bases with no gene match: 7. The CDR3 contains 14 residues. Germline values: CDR1 MRHNA, CDR2 SNTAGT. This CDR3 is CASRLAGPTDTQYF. The CDR3 region has the DNA TGTGCCAGCCGACTAGCCGGCCCCACAGATACGCAGTATTTT.

The V and J genes are TRBV28 and TRBJ2-2; weak D call: TRBD2 (7 bases). The V gene lost 2 bases and the J gene lost 6 bases, with 10 bases spanning the gap. The germline V gene encodes CDR1 MDHEN and CDR2 SYDVKM. The CDR3 spans 14 residues. CDR3 loop: CASSLRGASGELFF. The CDR3 bases are TGTGCCAGCAGTTTACGGGGGGCGTCCGGGGAGCTGTTTTTT.

This chain uses TRBV27 with TRBJ2-5; a weak D match, TRBD2 (5 bases). Germline V gene lookup returns CDR1 MNHEY and CDR2 SMNVEV (reference sequence). This CDR3 has 13 residues. Trimming removed 5 bases from V and 8 bases from J, with 15 bases in between. CDR3 nucleotides: TGTGCCAGCAGTCCAGACGCCCGGGGAACCCAGTACTTC. It translates to CASSPDARGTQYF.

The chain links TRBV4-1 to TRBJ1-1, with D maybe TRBD1 (6 bases). CDR3 length: 17 amino acids. The germline V and J ends were trimmed by 1 base and 1 base, with 16 bases remaining between them. Germline V gene lookup returns CDR1 MGHRA and CDR2 YSYEKL. The CDR3 DNA sequence: TGCGCCAGCAGCCAAGTCGGGGGGCGCGGACCGAACACTGAAGCTTTCTTT. It specifies CASSQVGGRGPNTEAFF.

The rearrangement links TRBV27 to TRBJ1-5; D is perhaps TRBD1 (6 bases). The germline V gene has CDR1 MNHEY and CDR2 SMNVEV (reference sequence). Trimming took off 8 bases at V and 7 bases at J, with 15 bases between the two ends. This CDR3 contains 13 residues. The DNA of the CDR3 is TGTGCCAGCGCCCCAGGGGTTCGGCAGCCCCAGCATTTT. This sequence encodes CASAPGVRQPQHF.

The genes are TRBV18 and TRBJ2-7; D gene unclear. The CDR3 spans 14 residues. With 4 bases removed from V and 2 bases from J, the gap between germline ends came to 12 bases. Germline V gene data show CDR1 as KGHSH and CDR2 as LQKENI. The CDR3 loop reads CASSLQAVTYEQYF. The CDR3, as DNA: TGTGCCAGCTCACTGCAAGCCGTTACCTACGAGCAGTACTTC.

The chain employs TRBV9 and TRBJ2-1; tentative D call: TRBD2 (6 bases). V was clipped by 0 bases and J by 5 bases, with 12 bases between them. The CDR3 totals 15 residues. Germline CDR1 SGDLS, CDR2 YYNGEE. This CDR3 reads CASSVGWEDHNEQFF. The CDR3 DNA is TGTGCCAGCAGCGTAGGGTGGGAGGATCACAATGAGCAGTTCTTC.

The chain combines TRBV9 with TRBJ1-2, with 7 bases lining up with TRBD1. CDR1 and CDR2 from the germline V gene are SGDLS and YYNGEE. This CDR3 region has 15 residues. V gave up 0 bases and J gave up 3 bases; unmatched junction bases: 5. The CDR3 region has the DNA TGTGCCAGCAGCGTAGCGGCCAGGGGGGACTATGGCTACACCTTC. It is translated as CASSVAARGDYGYTF.

The chain couples TRBV3-1 (or the pseudogene TRBV3-2) to TRBJ2-1; 9 bases agree with TRBD2. Germline CDR1 and CDR2: LGHDT and YNNKEL (reference sequence). V shed 4 bases, J shed 8 bases, and the junction held 12 bases outside the gene matches. The CDR3 totals 16 residues. CDR3 coding DNA: TGTGCCAGCAGCCCCGCCGGCGGGGGGGTTATTGATGAGCAGTTCTTC. It specifies CASSPAGGGVIDEQFF.

V is TRBV18 and J is TRBJ2-6; D is ambiguous. V was trimmed by 4 bases and J by 0 bases, leaving 13 bases between them. The CDR3 totals 17 residues. The V gene's germline CDR1 is KGHSH and CDR2 LQKENI. The CDR3 DNA reads TGTGCCAGCTCACGGTCAGGCTACTCCTCTGGGGCCAACGTCCTGACTTTC. Its protein product is CASSRSGYSSGANVLTF.

This rearrangement joins TRBV5-1 to TRBJ2-2; TRBD1 matches at 11 bases. The CDR3 loop spans 18 amino acids. The V gene's germline CDR1 is SGHRS and CDR2 YFSETQ. V shed 4 bases, J shed 4 bases, and the junction held 12 bases outside the gene matches. The CDR3 loop is CASSLTSGTGGFTGELFF. The CDR3 region has the DNA TGCGCCAGCAGCCTAACTTCCGGGACAGGGGGTTTCACCGGGGAGCTGTTTTTT. The full variable domain, its missing parts supplied by reference TRBV5-1 and TRBJ2-2, is KAGVTQTPRYLIKTRGQQVTLSCSPISGHRSVSWYQQTPGQGLQFLFEYFSETQRNKGNFPGRFSGRQFSNSRSEMNVSTLELGDSALYLCASSLTSGTGGFTGELFFGEGSRLTVL.